A single sample is the source of the 22 T cell receptor beta chains below, sequenced in a study of blood T cell repertoires in COVID-19. Using immunoSEQ multiplex PCR, the repertoire was profiled, and TCRdb retains in-frame clones only, with some absent. This table holds about 190,000 clones, more than 85% found once. Material: PBMCs or T cells enriched from blood (not recorded which). The receptors derive from a woman between 40 and 50 years old in a cohort exposed to, infected with or recovered from COVID-19 (not recorded which).

The chain joins TRBV4-2 to TRBJ2-1, with 10 positions matching TRBD2. Germline CDR1 LGHNA, CDR2 YNFKEQ. V was clipped by 2 bases and J by 3 bases; unmatched bases: 7. The CDR3 length is 17 residues. This chain's CDR3 is CASSQTTGTSDYNEQFF. CDR3 nucleotide sequence: TGTGCCAGCAGCCAAACCACCGGGACTAGCGACTACAATGAGCAGTTCTTC.

The chain is built from TRBV11-2 and TRBJ1-3; tentatively, D is TRBD1 (6 bases). Trimming took 5 bases from V and 2 from J, leaving 19 bases between them. In germline, CDR1 is SGHAT, CDR2 FQNNGV. The CDR3 is 17 amino acids. As DNA, the CDR3 is TGTGCCAGCAGCATCCCTTTCACAGGGTGGGCTGGAAACACCATATATTTT. Amino acid sequence: CASSIPFTGWAGNTIYF.

The chain uses TRBV18 and TRBJ1-6; 10 bases align to TRBD1. The CDR3 extends over 14 amino acids. Germline V CDR1 and CDR2: KGHSH, LQKENI. The J segment lost 8 bases and the V segment lost 5 bases, leaving 3 bases of the junction unmatched. In nucleotides, the CDR3 is TGTGCCAGCTCAAGTGACAGGGGGCATTCACCCCTCCACTTT. This translates into CASSSDRGHSPLHF.

A single count supports this clone. The rearrangement joins TRBV2 to TRBJ1-1; perhaps TRBD1 as D (5 bases). Germline V gene data show CDR1 as SNHLY and CDR2 as FYNNEI. This CDR3 is 14 amino acids long. This CDR3 reads CATKGQGGRTEAFF. In nucleotides, the CDR3 is TGTGCGACTAAGGGGCAGGGAGGGCGGACTGAAGCTTTCTTT.

The chain couples TRBV27 to TRBJ2-7, with 9 nucleotides matching TRBD1. CDR3 length equals 14 residues. Germline loops: CDR1 MNHEY, CDR2 SMNVEV (reference sequence). V lost 3 bases to trimming and J lost 4 bases; unmatched junction nucleotides: 4. The CDR3 spells CASSLKGTGYEQYF. Here the CDR3 DNA reads TGTGCCAGCAGTTTGAAAGGGACAGGGTACGAGCAGTACTTC.

This clone was detected only a few times. The chain uses TRBV7-9 and TRBJ2-7; TRBD1 matches 7 bases. This CDR3 is built from 15 residues. From germline, CDR1 is SEHNR and CDR2 FQNEAQ (reference sequence). The junction had 5 bases not matched to a gene; V was cut back by 1 base and J by 2 bases. As DNA, the CDR3 is TGTGCCAGCAGCTTAGGTTCGGGACAGACCTACGAGCAGTACTTC. Residues: CASSLGSGQTYEQYF. The full variable domain, with the rest looked up from reference TRBV7-9 and TRBJ2-7, is DTGVSQNPRHKITKRGQNVTFRCDPISEHNRLYWYRQTLGQGPEFLTYFQNEAQLEKSRLLSDRFSAERPKGSFSTLEIQRTEQGDSAMYLCASSLGSGQTYEQYFGPGTRLTVT.

This clone has only a few counts. Other DNA variants within this sample encode the same CDR3. The V and J genes are TRBV7-9 and TRBJ1-1; 7 bases are shared with TRBD1. CDR3 size: 14 residues. In germline, CDR1 is SEHNR, CDR2 FQNEAQ (reference sequence). The ends lost 5 bases at V and 1 base at J; junction bases unmatched: 4. CDR3 sequence (DNA): TGTGCCAGCAGCCCTGGGACAGCGAACACTGAAGCTTTCTTT. Its protein is CASSPGTANTEAFF.

V usage is TRBV9 and J usage is TRBJ2-6; TRBD2 matches at 8 bases. CDR3 length: 17 residues. The germline V gene encodes CDR1 SGDLS and CDR2 YYNGEE. Germline trimming cut 0 bases from V and 0 bases from J; bases unmatched to any gene: 2. The CDR3, as DNA: TGTGCCAGCAGCGTAGGTCGGGGGGGCTCTGGGGCCAACGTCCTGACTTTC. Amino acid sequence: CASSVGRGGSGANVLTF.

This sequence joins TRBV28 and TRBJ1-5; tentatively, D is TRBD1 (6 bases). The V end lost 7 bases, the J end lost 0 bases, and 22 bases lay between the germline ends. The length of the CDR3 is 18 residues. Germline lookup yields CDR1 MDHEN and CDR2 SYDVKM. The CDR3 region has the DNA TGTGCCAGCACCGATACCGGGACATCAACCCCTAGCAATCAGCCCCAGCATTTT. Translating gives CASTDTGTSTPSNQPQHF.

The V call is TRBV3-1 (or the pseudogene TRBV3-2), the J call TRBJ2-6; the D is unclear. The V and J ends lost 0 bases and 2 bases respectively, with 5 bases between them. The CDR3 sequence is 15 residues long. The germline CDR1 and CDR2 sequences are LGHDT and YNNKEL (reference sequence). The DNA for the CDR3 is TGTGCCAGCAGCCAAGATTACACTGGGGCCAACGTCCTGACTTTC. It encodes CASSQDYTGANVLTF.

This clone turned up a few times. The gene calls are TRBV24-1 and TRBJ1-2; 8 bases are shared with TRBD1. Germline lookup yields CDR1 KGHDR and CDR2 SFDVKD. V dropped 4 bases and J dropped 9; count of bases not matched to a gene: 9. The CDR3 totals 14 residues. The chain's CDR3 is CATSERTGGRSYTF. CDR3 nucleotide sequence: TGTGCCACCAGTGAAAGAACAGGGGGACGAAGCTACACCTTC.

The chain recombines TRBV25-1 with TRBJ2-5, with D possibly being TRBD2 (5 bases). The CDR3 consists of 14 residues. V lost 4 bases to trimming and J lost 2 bases, with 11 bases between them. The V gene's germline CDR1 is MGHDK and CDR2 SYGVNS. The DNA of the CDR3 is TGTGCCAGCAGTGCAACTTCGGGGCAAGAGACCCAGTACTTC. Protein: CASSATSGQETQYF.

This clone was counted only a few times. Other DNA variants within this sample encode the same CDR3. The rearrangement uses TRBV27 and TRBJ1-1, with 7 bases lining up with TRBD1. Germline V gene data show CDR1 as MNHEY and CDR2 as SMNVEV (reference sequence). Trimming took 4 bases from V and 0 from J; bases not matched to a gene: 5. This CDR3 contains 15 residues. The CDR3 sequence is CASSWTGGMNTEAFF. In nucleotides, the CDR3 is TGTGCCAGCAGTTGGACAGGAGGGATGAACACTGAAGCTTTCTTT.

The chain links TRBV5-4 to TRBJ1-2; D is unclear. Trimming cost V 4 bases and J 4 bases, with 20 bases left between them. The CDR3 runs to 16 residues. Germline values: CDR1 SGHNT, CDR2 YYREEE (reference sequence). The CDR3 here is CASSGRGHPLSYGYTF. In nucleotides, the CDR3 is TGTGCCAGCAGCGGTCGAGGCCATCCCCTCAGCTATGGCTACACCTTC.

The genes are TRBV5-4 and TRBJ2-7; TRBD1 agrees at 7 bases. The V and J ends lost 4 bases and 2 bases, in that order; junction bases with no gene match: 12. CDR1 SGHNT and CDR2 YYREEE come from the germline V gene (reference sequence). The CDR3 has 16 residues. The chain's CDR3 is CASSMGQSEFTYEQYF. The CDR3 DNA reads TGTGCCAGCAGCATGGGACAGTCTGAATTCACCTACGAGCAGTACTTC.

The chain employs TRBV9 and TRBJ1-3, with D unresolved. The ends were cut back, 4 bases at V and 3 bases at J, with 5 bases in the middle. The germline V gene encodes CDR1 SGDLS and CDR2 YYNGEE. The CDR3 consists of 12 residues. Here the CDR3 DNA reads TGTGCCAGCAGCCCTTATGGAAACACCATATATTTT. It translates to CASSPYGNTIYF.

This chain connects TRBV4-1 to TRBJ2-6; D is unresolved. Trimming took 1 base from V and 2 from J, leaving 6 bases between them. This CDR3 comprises 15 residues. Germline V gene lookup returns CDR1 MGHRA and CDR2 YSYEKL. DNA of the CDR3: TGCGCCAGCAGCCAAGGGTCAGCTGGGGCCAACGTCCTGACTTTC. This codes for CASSQGSAGANVLTF.

This clone was observed a single time. The chain joins TRBV2 to TRBJ2-5, with 13 bases fitting TRBD2. CDR3 length: 20 residues. V gave up 5 bases and J gave up 3 bases; unmatched junction bases: 18. Germline V gene sequence: CDR1 SNHLY, CDR2 FYNNEI. The CDR3 region is CASSFSLGLAGDTYEETQYF. CDR3 coding DNA: TGTGCCAGCAGTTTCTCCCTCGGACTAGCGGGGGATACTTACGAAGAGACCCAGTACTTC. The variable domain in full, with the rest retrieved from reference TRBV2 and TRBJ2-5, is EPEVTQTPSHQVTQMGQEVILRCVPISNHLYFYWYRQILGQKVEFLVSFYNNEISEKSEIFDDQFSVERPDGSNFTLKIRSTKLEDSAMYFCASSFSLGLAGDTYEETQYFGPGTRLLVL.

The chain carries TRBV28 and TRBJ2-7, with TRBD1 matching 10 bases. With 5 bases clipped from V and 6 bases from J, the junction kept 10 bases outside the gene matches. CDR3 size: 15 residues. CDR1 is MDHEN, CDR2 SYDVKM, per germline. The DNA for the CDR3 is TGTGCCAGCAGTCTCCGTCCCGGGACAGGGGTCGAGCAGTACTTC. This gives the protein CASSLRPGTGVEQYF.

This sequence joins TRBV27 and TRBJ2-2, with a weak D call TRBD2 (6 bases). The CDR3 contains 17 residues. V was trimmed by 3 bases and J by 2 bases, leaving 16 bases between them. Looked up from germline, CDR1 is MNHEY and CDR2 is SMNVEV (reference sequence). CDR3 in DNA: TGTGCCAGCAGTTTGGCCTCCCGGGAGTTAAACACCGGGGAGCTGTTTTTT. It yields the protein CASSLASRELNTGELFF.

J is TRBJ2-7 and V is TRBV5-6; no definite D call. The germline V gene encodes CDR1 SGHDT and CDR2 YYEEEE. The CDR3 has 13 residues. V was trimmed by 2 bases and J by 1 base, leaving 7 bases between them. The chain's CDR3 is CASSLTLSYEQYF. The CDR3 region has the DNA TGTGCCAGCAGCTTAACATTATCCTACGAGCAGTACTTC.

V usage is TRBV15 and J usage is TRBJ2-7, with 7 positions matching TRBD1. The CDR3 covers 15 residues. Germline lookup yields CDR1 LNHNV and CDR2 YYDKDF (reference sequence). Losses at the gene ends were 3 bases for V and 5 bases for J; bases not matched to a gene: 10. The CDR3 DNA is TGTGCCACCAGCAGCTACAGGGGCTTCCAGGACGAGCAGTACTTC. Its translation: CATSSYRGFQDEQYF.